This T cell receptor (beta chain) emerged from a study of T-cell reconstitution after alpha-beta-depleted transplantation in children. Preparation of the TCRbeta library used unique molecular identifiers. TCRdb fed the PCR reads into MiXCR, producing one record per CDR3 protein. The profile shows 250,000 to 300,000 distinct CDR3 sequences, roughly 8.2% of them singletons. Of note for this clonotype: Its cognate antigen is unknown.

Trimming shortened V by 2 bases and J by 0 bases, and 7 bases separated the two germline ends. Per germline, CDR1 SGHTA and CDR2 FQGTGA. The CDR3 has 14 amino acids. The study's findings and limits: By one year post-transplant, T-cell counts and diversity largely arose from T cells that were newly produced. Several patients had high TCRbeta diversity at day 60; it came from surviving recipient T cells and thymic progenitors. Expanded clones from the graft, numbering several hundred, reportedly supplied alpha-beta T cells about two months after transplant.

The material was peripheral blood, obtained 360 days after TCRalphabeta/CD19-depleted stem cell transplant. The source of this sequence is a female patient between 2 and 10 years old who had a stem cell transplant for Fanconi anemia, so the T cells may come from the graft donor. The chain uses TRBV7-3 and TRBJ1-2, with a possible D match to TRBD1 (5 bases). CDR3 in amino acids: CASSLDSTNYGYTF. The CDR3 coding sequence is TGTGCCAGCAGCTTAGACAGTACTAACTATGGCTACACCTTC. Together with reference TRBV7-3 and TRBJ1-2, the CDR3 gives the full variable domain: GAGVSQTPSNKVTEKGKYVELRCDPISGHTALYWYRQSLGQGPEFLIYFQGTGAADDSGLPNDRFFAVRPEGSVSTLKIQRTERGDSAVYLCASSLDSTNYGYTFGSGTRLTVV.